Listed below are T cell receptor beta chains from one sample, sequenced in a study of cytomegalovirus exposure and HLA in healthy donors. Some clones are missing from TCRdb's copy, which holds only in-frame ones; the method was immunoSEQ multiplex PCR. The table shows approximately 140,000 clones, with 61% occurring only once. Specimen: PBMCs. Receptors were obtained from a male donor in good health and CMV-seronegative. The CDR3 runs from the conserved cysteine through the conserved F or W. D genes are given only for firm matches. Clone size is not always given. Where it is, it says once, few, many or a class for expanded clones.

TRBJ1-2,TRBV9,TRBD1,.,TGTGCCAGCAGCGTAGAACCACAGGGGAACAATGGCTACACCTTC,CASSVEPQGNNGYTF
TRBJ2-7,TRBV6-5,TRBD2,.,TGTGCCAGCAGTTACGGTAGCGGGACCGGCGAGCAGTACTTC,CASSYGSGTGEQYF
TRBJ1-2,TRBV29-1,TRBD1,.,TGCAGCGTTAGGCAGGGGGGATCATGGTATGGCTACACCTTC,CSVRQGGSWYGYTF
TRBJ1-1,TRBV19,.,.,TGTGCCAGTAAATCCGGGGGTAGAAACACTGAAGCTTTCTTT,CASKSGGRNTEAFF
TRBJ1-4,TRBV9,.,.,TGTGCCAGCAGCGTGAACATTAATGAAAAACTGTTTTTT,CASSVNINEKLFF
TRBJ2-7,TRBV28,.,.,TGTGCCAGCAGTTTCATTTTTAGGGGATACGAGCAGTACTTC,CASSFIFRGYEQYF
TRBJ2-5,TRBV7-2,TRBD1,once,TGTGCCAGCAGCTTAGCCGGGACAGATCAAGAGACCCAGTACTTC,CASSLAGTDQETQYF
TRBJ2-7,TRBV5-1,.,.,TGCGCCAGCAGCCCCGGACTCGACCCTTCCTACGAGCAGTACTTC,CASSPGLDPSYEQYF
TRBJ1-6,TRBV19,TRBD1,.,TGTGCCAGTAGTATGCAGGGGGGAAATTCACCCCTCCACTTT,CASSMQGGNSPLHF
TRBJ2-7,TRBV19,TRBD1,.,TGTGCCAGTAGTAACAGGGGCCACGAGCAGTACTTC,CASSNRGHEQYF
TRBJ2-1,TRBV4-3,TRBD2,few,TGCGCCAGCAGCCAAGATCACAGGCTAGCGGGGATGAATGAGCAGTTCTTC,CASSQDHRLAGMNEQFF
TRBJ2-1,TRBV4-3,TRBD2,.,TGCGCCAGCAGCCAAGATCCCACTAGCGGGTGGAATGAGCAGTTCTTC,CASSQDPTSGWNEQFF
TRBJ1-1,TRBV2,.,.,TGTGCCAGCAGAGGAGACAGGTCGAGTTCTGAAGCTTTCTTT,CASRGDRSSSEAFF
TRBJ2-1,TRBV19,.,.,TGTGCCAGCGGGGGGCCCGTCAATGAGCAGTTCTTC,CASGGPVNEQFF
TRBJ1-1,TRBV7-9,TRBD1,.,TGTGCCAGCCGACAGGGAGCGAGCACTGAAGCTTTCTTT,CASRQGASTEAFF
TRBJ1-2,TRBV5-6,.,.,TGTGCCAGCAGCTTAACAGGGTCCCAAGGTTATGGCTACACCTTC,CASSLTGSQGYGYTF
TRBJ1-5,TRBV27,.,.,TGTGCCAGCAGCCCCGGGGGTAGCAATCAGCCCCAGCATTTT,CASSPGGSNQPQHF
TRBJ2-7,TRBV12-5,.,.,TGTGCTAGTGGTTTTAGTCCCGGGGGTCTCTGCGAGCAGTACTTC,CASGFSPGGLCEQYF
TRBJ2-1,TRBV2,TRBD1,.,TGTGCCAGCACTAGAGACAGGGGGCTACACAATGAGCAGTTCTTC,CASTRDRGLHNEQFF
TRBJ2-3,TRBV5-1,TRBD2,.,TGCGCCAGCAGCTTGGGACTAGCAACAGATACGCAGTATTTT,CASSLGLATDTQYF
TRBJ1-2,TRBV18,TRBD1,few,TGTGCCAGCTCCTCGACAGGGGCCTATGGCTACACCTTC,CASSSTGAYGYTF
TRBJ2-3,TRBV5-4,.,.,TGTGCCAGCAGCGGTTCACAGGGTTCAGATACGCAGTATTTT,CASSGSQGSDTQYF
TRBJ1-2,TRBV6-1,.,.,TGTGCCAGCAGGCCGAGTTCGTCTAGGGGCTACACCTTC,CASRPSSSRGYTF
TRBJ2-5,TRBV18,.,.,TGTGCCAGCTCAAGAGAGGGGACCCAGTACTTC,CASSREGTQYF
TRBJ1-5,TRBV7-6,TRBD1,.,TGTGCCAGCAGCCTGGGACAGGGTCTCAGGAACAATCAGCCCCAGCATTTT,CASSLGQGLRNNQPQHF
TRBJ2-7,TRBV7-9,TRBD1,few,TGTGCCAGCAGTGGACAGGGCTACGAGCAGTACTTC,CASSGQGYEQYF
TRBJ1-2,TRBV6-5,.,.,TGTGCCAGCAGGCTGACAGGATGGAATGGCTACCCCTTC,CASRLTGWNGYPF
TRBJ2-2,TRBV12-1,.,.,TGTGCCAGCAGCTTATATCCCGCGGGGGGGGAGCTGTTTTTT,CASSLYPAGGELFF
TRBJ2-4,TRBV19,.,.,TGTGCCAGTAGTAGCCAGGGGTCAGCCAAAAACATTCAGTACTTC,CASSSQGSAKNIQYF
TRBJ2-5,TRBV28,.,.,TGTGCCAGCAGTTTAGTGGGACACGCTTCTGAGACCCAGTACTTC,CASSLVGHASETQYF
TRBJ1-2,TRBV5-8,TRBD1,.,TGTGCCAGCAGCTCCGAAAACAGGGGGCGTAATGGCTACACCTTC,CASSSENRGRNGYTF
TRBJ1-3,TRBV7-2,.,.,TGTGCCAGCAGCTTAGACGGGGATCCTGGAAACACCATATATTTT,CASSLDGDPGNTIYF
TRBJ1-6,TRBV7-8,.,.,TGTGCCAGCAGCTTTGGGGGCCGTAATTCACCCCTCCACTTT,CASSFGGRNSPLHF
TRBJ2-7,TRBV7-8,.,.,TGTGCCAGCAGCTTAGAATGGGGGCCCTACGAGCAGTACTTC,CASSLEWGPYEQYF
TRBJ2-1,TRBV5-4,.,few,TGTGCCAGCAGCTTGAGAGGGTTGGGTGAGCAGTTCTTC,CASSLRGLGEQFF
TRBJ1-2,TRBV7-2,TRBD1,.,TGTGCCAGCAGCCTGGACAGGGTAGGGTTTTATGGCTACACCTTC,CASSLDRVGFYGYTF
TRBJ2-1,TRBV2,TRBD2,once,TGTGCCAGCAGTGGCGAAAGCGGGGGGGCCTACAATGAGCAGTTCTTC,CASSGESGGAYNEQFF
TRBJ2-1,TRBV2,.,many,TGTGCCAGGTCGTCAGCCGGAGGAAATGAGCAGTTCTTC,CARSSAGGNEQFF
TRBJ2-5,TRBV6-1,.,.,TGTGCCAGCAGTGAAATCCGCGGGACAGTACAAGAGACCCAGTACTTC,CASSEIRGTVQETQYF
TRBJ2-5,TRBV9,.,.,TGTGCCAGCAGCCCCGGCGGCCTTGAAGAGACCCAGTACTTC,CASSPGGLEETQYF